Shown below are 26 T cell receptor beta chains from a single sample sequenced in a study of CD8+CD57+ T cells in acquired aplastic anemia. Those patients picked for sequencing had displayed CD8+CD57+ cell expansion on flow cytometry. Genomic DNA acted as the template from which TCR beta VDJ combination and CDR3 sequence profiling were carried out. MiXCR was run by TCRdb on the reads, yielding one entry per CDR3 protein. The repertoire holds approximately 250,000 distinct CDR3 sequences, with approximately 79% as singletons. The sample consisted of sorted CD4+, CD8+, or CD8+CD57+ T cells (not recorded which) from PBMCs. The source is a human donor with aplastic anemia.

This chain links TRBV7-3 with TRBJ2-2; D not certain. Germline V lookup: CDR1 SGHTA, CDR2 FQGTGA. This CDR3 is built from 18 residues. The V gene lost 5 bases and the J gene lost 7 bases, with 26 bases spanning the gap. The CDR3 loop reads CASSAPPGGDTQYGELFF. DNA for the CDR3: TGTGCCAGCAGCGCCCCCCCTGGTGGGGATACGCAGTACGGGGAGCTGTTTTTT.

The CDR3 DNA sequence: TGCGCCAGCAGCCAAGTCCCGGGACAGGGTGGATCACCCCTCCACTTT. This codes for CASSQVPGQGGSPLHF. This chain uses TRBV4-1 with TRBJ1-6; 9 bases map to TRBD1. The germline V gene has CDR1 MGHRA and CDR2 YSYEKL. V gave up 1 base and J gave up 10 bases; unmatched junction bases: 8. This CDR3 has 16 residues.

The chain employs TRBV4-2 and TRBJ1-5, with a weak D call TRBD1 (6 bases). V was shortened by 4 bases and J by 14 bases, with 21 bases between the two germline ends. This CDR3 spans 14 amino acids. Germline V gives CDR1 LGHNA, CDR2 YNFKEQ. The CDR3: CASSPLAGGLNEHF. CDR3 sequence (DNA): TGTGCCAGCAGCCCCTTAGCGGGGGGGCTCAATGAGCATTTT.

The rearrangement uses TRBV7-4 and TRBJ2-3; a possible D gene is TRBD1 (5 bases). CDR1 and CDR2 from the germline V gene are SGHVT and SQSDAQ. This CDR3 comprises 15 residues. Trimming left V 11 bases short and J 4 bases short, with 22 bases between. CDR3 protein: CAVRVGAESPDTQYF. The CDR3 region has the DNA TGTGCCGTTCGCGTAGGGGCGGAGAGCCCAGATACGCAGTATTTT.

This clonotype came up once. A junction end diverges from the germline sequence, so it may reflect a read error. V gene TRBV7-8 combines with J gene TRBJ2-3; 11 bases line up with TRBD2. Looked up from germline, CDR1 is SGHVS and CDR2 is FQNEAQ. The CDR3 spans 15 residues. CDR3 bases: TGTGCCAGCAGCGTAGCGGGAGGGAGCGCAACGCAGCAGTATTTT. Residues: CASSVAGGSATQQYF.

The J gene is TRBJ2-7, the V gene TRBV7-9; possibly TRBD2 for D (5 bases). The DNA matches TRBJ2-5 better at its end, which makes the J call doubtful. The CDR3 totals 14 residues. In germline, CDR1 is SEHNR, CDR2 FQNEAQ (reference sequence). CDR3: CAYSRGGYQETQYF. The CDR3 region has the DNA TGTGCCTACAGCAGAGGCGGGTACCAAGAGACCCAGTACTTC.

The CDR3 nucleotides read TGTGCCAGTAGTGAAGGACGCAGGAGCTACAACGAGCAGTACTTC. Protein sequence: CASSEGRRSYNEQYF. The V and J genes are TRBV19 and TRBJ2-7; D is undetermined. Germline-derived CDR1 and CDR2 are LNHDA and SQIVND (reference sequence). Trimming took 5 bases from V and 5 from J, leaving 19 bases between them. The CDR3 has 15 residues.

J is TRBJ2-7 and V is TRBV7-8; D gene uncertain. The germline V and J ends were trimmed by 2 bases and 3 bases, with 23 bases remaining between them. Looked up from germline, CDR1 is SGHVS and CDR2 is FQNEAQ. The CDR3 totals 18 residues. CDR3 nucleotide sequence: TGTGCCAGCAGCTTACCGCCAGACCGCGATGCGCAGTACTACGAGCAGTACGTC. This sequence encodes CASSLPPDRDAQYYEQYV.

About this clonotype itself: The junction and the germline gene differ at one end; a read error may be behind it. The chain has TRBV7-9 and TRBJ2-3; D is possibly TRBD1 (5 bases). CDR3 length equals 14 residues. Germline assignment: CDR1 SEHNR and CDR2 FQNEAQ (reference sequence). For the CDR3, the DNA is TGTGCCAGCAGCCCCGCAGGGCTCGCGCATTACTACGGGTTT. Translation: CASSPAGLAHYYGF.

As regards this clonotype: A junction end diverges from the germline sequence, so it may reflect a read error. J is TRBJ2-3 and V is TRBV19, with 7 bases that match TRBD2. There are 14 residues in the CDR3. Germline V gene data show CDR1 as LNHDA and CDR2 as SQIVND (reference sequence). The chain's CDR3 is CASSLASGPDNQQF. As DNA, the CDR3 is TGTGCCAGTAGTTTAGCTAGCGGACCCGACAATCAGCAGTTT.

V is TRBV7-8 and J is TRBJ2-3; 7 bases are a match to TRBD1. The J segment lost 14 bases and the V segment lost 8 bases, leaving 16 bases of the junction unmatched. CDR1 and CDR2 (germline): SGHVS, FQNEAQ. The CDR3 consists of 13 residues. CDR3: CASGEGGTAETYF. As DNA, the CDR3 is TGTGCCAGCGGGGAAGGGGGCACAGCTGAGACGTATTTT.

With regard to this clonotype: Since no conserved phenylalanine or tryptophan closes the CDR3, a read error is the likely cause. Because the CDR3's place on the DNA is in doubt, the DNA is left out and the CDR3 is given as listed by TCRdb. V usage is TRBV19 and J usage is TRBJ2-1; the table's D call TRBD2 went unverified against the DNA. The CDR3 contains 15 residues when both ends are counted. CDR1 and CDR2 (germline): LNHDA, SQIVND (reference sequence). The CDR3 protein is CASSTDMGRREQQFG.

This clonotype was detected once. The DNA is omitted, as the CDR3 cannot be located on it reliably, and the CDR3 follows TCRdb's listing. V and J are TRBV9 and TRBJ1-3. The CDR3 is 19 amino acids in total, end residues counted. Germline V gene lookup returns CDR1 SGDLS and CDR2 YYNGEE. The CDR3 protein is CASSVGSDTQYFGPGTIYF.

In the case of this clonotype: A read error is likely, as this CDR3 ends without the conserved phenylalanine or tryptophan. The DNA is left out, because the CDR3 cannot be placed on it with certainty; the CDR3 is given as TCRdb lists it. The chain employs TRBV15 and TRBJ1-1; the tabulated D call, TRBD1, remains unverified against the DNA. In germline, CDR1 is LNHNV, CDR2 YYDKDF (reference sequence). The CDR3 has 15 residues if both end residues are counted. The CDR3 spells CATSGVGGANTEAFG.

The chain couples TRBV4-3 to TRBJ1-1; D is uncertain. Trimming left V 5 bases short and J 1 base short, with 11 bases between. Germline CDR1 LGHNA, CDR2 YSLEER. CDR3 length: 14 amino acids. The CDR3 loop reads CASSARGTNTEAFF. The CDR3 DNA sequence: TGCGCCAGCAGCGCACGGGGTACGAACACTGAAGCTTTCTTT.

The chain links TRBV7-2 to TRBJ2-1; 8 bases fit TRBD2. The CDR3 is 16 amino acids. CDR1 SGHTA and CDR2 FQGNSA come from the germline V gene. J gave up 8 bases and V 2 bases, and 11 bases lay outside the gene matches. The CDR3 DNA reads TGTGCCAGCAGCTTACCGAGAGGCGGGGGGAGGGATGAGCAGTTCTTC. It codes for CASSLPRGGGRDEQFF. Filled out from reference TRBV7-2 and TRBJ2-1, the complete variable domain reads GAGVSQSPSNKVTEKGKDVELRCDPISGHTALYWYRQSLGQGLEFLIYFQGNSAPDKSGLPSDRFSAERTGGSVSTLTIQRTQQEDSAVYLCASSLPRGGGRDEQFFGPGTRLTVL.

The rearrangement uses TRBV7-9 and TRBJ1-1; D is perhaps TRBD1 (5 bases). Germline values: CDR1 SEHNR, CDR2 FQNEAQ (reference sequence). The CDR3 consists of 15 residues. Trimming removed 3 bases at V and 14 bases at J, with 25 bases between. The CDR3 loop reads CASSFHMSGGSDEFF. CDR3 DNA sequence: TGTGCCAGCAGCTTTCATATGAGCGGGGGGAGCGATGAGTTCTTT.

CDR3 nucleotides: TGTGCCAGCAGCTTAGATCTGGCAGGGAGCTATGGCTACACCTTC. Amino acids: CASSLDLAGSYGYTF. The chain joins TRBV11-3 to TRBJ1-2; D possibly corresponds to TRBD1 (5 bases). Trimming pared 0 bases from V and 4 bases from J, leaving 12 bases between. Per the germline V gene, CDR1 is SGHNT and CDR2 is YENEEA. The CDR3 loop spans 15 amino acids.

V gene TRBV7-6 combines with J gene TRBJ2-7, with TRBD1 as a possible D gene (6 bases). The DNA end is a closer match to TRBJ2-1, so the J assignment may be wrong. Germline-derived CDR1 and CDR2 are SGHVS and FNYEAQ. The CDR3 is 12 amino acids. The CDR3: CASSSTGNEQFF. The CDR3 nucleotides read TGTGCCAGCAGCTCTACAGGGAATGAGCAGTTCTTC.

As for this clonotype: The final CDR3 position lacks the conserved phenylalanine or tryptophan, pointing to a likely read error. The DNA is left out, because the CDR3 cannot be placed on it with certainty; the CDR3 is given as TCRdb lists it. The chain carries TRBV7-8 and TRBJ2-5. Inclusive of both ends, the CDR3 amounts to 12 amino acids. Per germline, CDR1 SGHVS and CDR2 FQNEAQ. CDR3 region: CASSFARDATYL.

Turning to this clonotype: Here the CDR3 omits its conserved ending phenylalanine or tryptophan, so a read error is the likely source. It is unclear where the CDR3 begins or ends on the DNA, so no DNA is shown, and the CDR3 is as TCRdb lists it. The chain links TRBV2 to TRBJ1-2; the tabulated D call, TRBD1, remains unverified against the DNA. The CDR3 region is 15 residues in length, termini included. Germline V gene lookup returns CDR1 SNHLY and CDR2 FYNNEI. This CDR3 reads CASSGEGTPKHGYSL.

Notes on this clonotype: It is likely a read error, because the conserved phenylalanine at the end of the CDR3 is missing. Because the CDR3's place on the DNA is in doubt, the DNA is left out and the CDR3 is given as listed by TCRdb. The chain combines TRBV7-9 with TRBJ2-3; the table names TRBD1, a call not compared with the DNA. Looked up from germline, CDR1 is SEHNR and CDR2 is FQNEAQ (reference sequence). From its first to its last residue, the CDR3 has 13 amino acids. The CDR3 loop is CAGSFAGSYGANV.

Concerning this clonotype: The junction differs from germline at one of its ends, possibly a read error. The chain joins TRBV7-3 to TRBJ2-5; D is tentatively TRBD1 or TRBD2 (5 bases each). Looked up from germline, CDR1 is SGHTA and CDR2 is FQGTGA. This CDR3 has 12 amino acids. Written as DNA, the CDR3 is TGTGCCGGACACGGGGCTACGGGGACCCAGTATTTC. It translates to CAGHGATGTQYF.

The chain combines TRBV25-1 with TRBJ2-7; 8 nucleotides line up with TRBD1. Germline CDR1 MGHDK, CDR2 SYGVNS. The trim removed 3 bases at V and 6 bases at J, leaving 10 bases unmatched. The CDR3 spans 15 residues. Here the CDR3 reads CASSDPGTGGTEQYF. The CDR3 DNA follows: TGTGCCAGCAGTGACCCCGGGACAGGTGGTACCGAGCAGTACTTC.

The CDR3 spells CASSYATSDYNEQFF. The CDR3 nucleotides are TGTGCCAGCAGCTACGCGACTAGCGACTACAATGAGCAGTTCTTC. The chain links TRBV7-8 to TRBJ2-1; 8 bases map to TRBD2. The germline gives CDR1 SGHVS, CDR2 FQNEAQ. This CDR3 is built from 15 residues. Trimming at V came to 4 bases and at J to 3 bases, leaving 5 bases not matched to a gene.

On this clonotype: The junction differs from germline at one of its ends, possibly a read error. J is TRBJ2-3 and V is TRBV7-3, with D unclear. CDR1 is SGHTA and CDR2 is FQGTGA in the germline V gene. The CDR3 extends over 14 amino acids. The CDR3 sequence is CASCWADGQFIGPF. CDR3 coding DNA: TGTGCCAGCTGCTGGGCGGATGGGCAGTTCATCGGGCCATTT.